This TCR beta chain was documented in a study of cytomegalovirus exposure and HLA in healthy donors. Germline V gives CDR1 SGHTA, CDR2 FQGNSA. CDR3 length equals 13 residues. The V gene lost 1 base and the J gene lost 5 bases, with 9 bases spanning the gap. PCR involved 60 Vbeta and 13 Jbeta primers. The table came from immunoSEQ multiplex PCR; TCRdb's copy has only in-frame clones and leaves some out. The sample has roughly 120,000 clones; roughly two thirds are singletons. This rearrangement joins TRBV7-2 to TRBJ2-7; D might be TRBD1 (6 bases). The sequenced material came from PBMCs. The TCR was taken from a man younger than 40 in good health and CMV-seropositive. The CDR3 DNA sequence: TGTGCCAGCAGCTTAGTGGGGGCTCACGAGCAGTACTTC. Amino acids: CASSLVGAHEQYF.